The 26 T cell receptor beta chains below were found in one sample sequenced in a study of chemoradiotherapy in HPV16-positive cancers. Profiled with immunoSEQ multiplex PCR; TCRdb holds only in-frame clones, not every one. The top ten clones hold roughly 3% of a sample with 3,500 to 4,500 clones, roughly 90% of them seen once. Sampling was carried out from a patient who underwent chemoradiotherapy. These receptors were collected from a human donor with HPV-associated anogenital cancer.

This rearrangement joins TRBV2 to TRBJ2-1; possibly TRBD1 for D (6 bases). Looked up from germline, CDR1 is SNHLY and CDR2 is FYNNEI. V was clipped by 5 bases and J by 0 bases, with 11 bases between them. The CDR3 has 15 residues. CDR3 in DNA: TGTGCCAGCAGTTTTACAGGGAGCTCCTACAATGAGCAGTTCTTC. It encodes CASSFTGSSYNEQFF.

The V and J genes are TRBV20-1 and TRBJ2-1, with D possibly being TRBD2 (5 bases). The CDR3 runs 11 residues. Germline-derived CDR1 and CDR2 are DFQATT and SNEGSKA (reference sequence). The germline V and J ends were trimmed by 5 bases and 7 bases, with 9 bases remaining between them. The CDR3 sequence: CSADRGNEQFF. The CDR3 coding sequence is TGCAGTGCTGACCGGGGTAATGAGCAGTTCTTC.

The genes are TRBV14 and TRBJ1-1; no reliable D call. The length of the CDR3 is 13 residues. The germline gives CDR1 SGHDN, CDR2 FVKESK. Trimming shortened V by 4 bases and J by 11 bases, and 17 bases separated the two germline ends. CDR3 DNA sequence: TGTGCCAGCAGCCGGATGAACCCCCCTCGGGCTTTCTTT. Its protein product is CASSRMNPPRAFF.

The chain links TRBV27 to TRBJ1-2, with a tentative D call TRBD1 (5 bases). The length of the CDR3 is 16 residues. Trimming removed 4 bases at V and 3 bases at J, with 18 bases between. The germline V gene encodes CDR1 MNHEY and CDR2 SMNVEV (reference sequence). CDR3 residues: CASSSFRDAGYYGYTF. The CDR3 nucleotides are TGTGCCAGCAGTTCGTTCCGGGACGCGGGTTACTATGGCTACACCTTC.

The CDR3 reads CASSEQRGGRLQEAFF. Here the CDR3 DNA reads TGTGCCAGCAGTGAACAGAGAGGAGGTAGGCTTCAGGAAGCTTTCTTT. This sequence joins TRBV25-1 and TRBJ1-1, with no clear D. The CDR3 runs 16 residues. V gave up 2 bases and J gave up 8 bases, with 21 bases separating them. CDR1 is MGHDK and CDR2 is SYGVNS in the germline V gene.

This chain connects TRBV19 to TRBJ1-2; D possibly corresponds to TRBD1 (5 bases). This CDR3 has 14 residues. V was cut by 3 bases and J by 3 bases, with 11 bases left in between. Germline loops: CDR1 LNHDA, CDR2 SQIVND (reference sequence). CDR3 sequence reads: CASSMAGDHYGYTF. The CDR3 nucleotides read TGTGCCAGTAGTATGGCGGGGGACCACTATGGCTACACCTTC.

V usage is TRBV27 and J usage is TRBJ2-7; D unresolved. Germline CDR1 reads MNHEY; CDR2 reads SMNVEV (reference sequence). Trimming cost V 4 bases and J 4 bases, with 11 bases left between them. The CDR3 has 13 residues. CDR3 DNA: TGTGCCAGCAGTTCAACGCCGCGTTACGAGCAGTACTTC. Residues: CASSSTPRYEQYF.

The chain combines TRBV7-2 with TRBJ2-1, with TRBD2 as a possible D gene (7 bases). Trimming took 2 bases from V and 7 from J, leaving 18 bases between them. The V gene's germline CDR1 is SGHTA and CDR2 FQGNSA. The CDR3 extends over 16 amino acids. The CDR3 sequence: CASSLRLARGGNEQFF. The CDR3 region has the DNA TGTGCCAGCAGCTTAAGGCTAGCGAGGGGGGGGAATGAGCAGTTCTTC.

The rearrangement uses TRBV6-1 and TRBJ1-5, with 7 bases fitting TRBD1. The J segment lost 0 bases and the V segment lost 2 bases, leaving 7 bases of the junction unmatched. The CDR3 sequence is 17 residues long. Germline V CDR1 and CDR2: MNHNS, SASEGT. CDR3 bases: TGTGCCAGCAGTGAAACAAGGACAGGCAATAGCAATCAGCCCCAGCATTTT. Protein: CASSETRTGNSNQPQHF.

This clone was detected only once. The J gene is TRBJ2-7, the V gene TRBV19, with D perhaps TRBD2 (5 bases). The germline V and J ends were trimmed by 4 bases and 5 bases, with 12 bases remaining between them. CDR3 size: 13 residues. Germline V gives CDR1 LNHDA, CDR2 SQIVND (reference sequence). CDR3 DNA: TGTGCCAGTAGTACTAGACACGGGGACGAGCAGTACTTC. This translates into CASSTRHGDEQYF.

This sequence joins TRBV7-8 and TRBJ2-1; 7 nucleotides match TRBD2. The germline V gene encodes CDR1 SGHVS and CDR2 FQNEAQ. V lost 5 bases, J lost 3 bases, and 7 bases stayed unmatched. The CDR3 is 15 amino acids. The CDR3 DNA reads TGTGCCAGCAGCCGCAGCGGGGTTTACTACAATGAGCAGTTCTTC. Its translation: CASSRSGVYYNEQFF. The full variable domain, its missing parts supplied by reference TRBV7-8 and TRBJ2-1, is GAGVSQSPRYKVAKRGQDVALRCDPISGHVSLFWYQQALGQGPEFLTYFQNEAQLDKSGLPSDRFFAERPEGSVSTLKIQRTQQEDSAVYLCASSRSGVYYNEQFFGPGTRLTVL.

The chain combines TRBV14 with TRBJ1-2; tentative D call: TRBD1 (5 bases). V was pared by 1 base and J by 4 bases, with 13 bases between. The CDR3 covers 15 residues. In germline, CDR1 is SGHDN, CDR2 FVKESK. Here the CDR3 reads CASSQVDSGLYGYTF. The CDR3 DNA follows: TGTGCCAGCAGCCAAGTCGACAGTGGCCTCTATGGCTACACCTTC.

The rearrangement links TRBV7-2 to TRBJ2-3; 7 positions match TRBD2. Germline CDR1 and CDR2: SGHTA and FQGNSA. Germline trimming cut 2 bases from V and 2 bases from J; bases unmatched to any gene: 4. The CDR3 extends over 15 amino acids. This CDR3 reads CASSLLGGVTDTQYF. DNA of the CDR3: TGTGCCAGCAGCTTATTGGGAGGGGTCACAGATACGCAGTATTTT.

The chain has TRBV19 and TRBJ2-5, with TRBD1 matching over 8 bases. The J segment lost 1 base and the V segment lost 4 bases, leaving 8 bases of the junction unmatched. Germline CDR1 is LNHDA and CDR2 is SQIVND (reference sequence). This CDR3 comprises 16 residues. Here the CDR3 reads CASSTEGDRPQETQYF. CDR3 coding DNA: TGTGCCAGTAGTACTGAGGGGGACAGGCCCCAAGAGACCCAGTACTTC.

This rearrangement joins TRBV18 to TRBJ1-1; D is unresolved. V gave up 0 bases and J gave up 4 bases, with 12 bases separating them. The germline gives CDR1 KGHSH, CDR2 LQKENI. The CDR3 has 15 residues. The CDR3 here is CASSPPATWGTEAFF. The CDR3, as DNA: TGTGCCAGCTCACCACCGGCCACTTGGGGCACTGAAGCTTTCTTT.

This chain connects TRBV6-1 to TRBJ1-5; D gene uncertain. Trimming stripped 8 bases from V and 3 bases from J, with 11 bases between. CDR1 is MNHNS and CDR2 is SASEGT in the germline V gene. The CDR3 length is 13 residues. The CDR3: CASPAGPNQPQHF. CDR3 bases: TGTGCCAGCCCAGCGGGTCCCAATCAGCCCCAGCATTTT.

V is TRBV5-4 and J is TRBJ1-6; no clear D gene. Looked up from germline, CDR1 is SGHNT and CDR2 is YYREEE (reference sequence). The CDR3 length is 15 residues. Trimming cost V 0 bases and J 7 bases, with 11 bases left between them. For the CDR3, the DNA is TGTGCCAGCAGCTTGGTGGCGGTGTCCAATTCACCCCTCCACTTT. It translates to CASSLVAVSNSPLHF. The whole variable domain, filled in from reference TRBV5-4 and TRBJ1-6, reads ETGVTQSPTHLIKTRGQQVTLRCSSQSGHNTVSWYQQALGQGPQFIFQYYREEENGRGNFPPRFSGLQFPNYSSELNVNALELDDSALYLCASSLVAVSNSPLHFGNGTRLTVT.

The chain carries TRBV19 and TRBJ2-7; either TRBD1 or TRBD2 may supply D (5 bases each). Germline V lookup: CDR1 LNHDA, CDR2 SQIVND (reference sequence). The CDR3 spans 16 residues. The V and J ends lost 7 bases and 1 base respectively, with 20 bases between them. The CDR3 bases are TGTGCCAGTAAGGGGCCGGCTGCCCCGGGGTCCTACGAGCAGTACTTC. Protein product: CASKGPAAPGSYEQYF.

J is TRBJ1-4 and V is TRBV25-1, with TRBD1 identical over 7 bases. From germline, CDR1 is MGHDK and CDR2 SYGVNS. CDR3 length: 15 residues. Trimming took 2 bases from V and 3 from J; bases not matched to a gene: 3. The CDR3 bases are TGTGCCAGCAGTGAAGGGACAGAAGCTAATGAAAAACTGTTTTTT. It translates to CASSEGTEANEKLFF.

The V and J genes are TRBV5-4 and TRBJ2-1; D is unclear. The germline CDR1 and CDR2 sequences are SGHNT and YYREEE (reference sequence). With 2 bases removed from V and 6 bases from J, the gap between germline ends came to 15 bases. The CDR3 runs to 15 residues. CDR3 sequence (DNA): TGTGCCAGCAGCTTTGAGGTAGTAAGGAGCAATGAGCAGTTCTTC. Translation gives CASSFEVVRSNEQFF.

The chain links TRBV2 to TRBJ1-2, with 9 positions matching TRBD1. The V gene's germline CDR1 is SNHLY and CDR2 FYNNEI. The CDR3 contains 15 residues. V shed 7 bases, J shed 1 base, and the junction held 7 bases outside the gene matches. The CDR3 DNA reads TGTGCCAGCACGGGACAGGGAAGAATTAACTATGGCTACACCTTC. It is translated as CASTGQGRINYGYTF. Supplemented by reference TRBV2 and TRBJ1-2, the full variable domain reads EPEVTQTPSHQVTQMGQEVILRCVPISNHLYFYWYRQILGQKVEFLVSFYNNEISEKSEIFDDQFSVERPDGSNFTLKIRSTKLEDSAMYFCASTGQGRINYGYTFGSGTRLTVV.

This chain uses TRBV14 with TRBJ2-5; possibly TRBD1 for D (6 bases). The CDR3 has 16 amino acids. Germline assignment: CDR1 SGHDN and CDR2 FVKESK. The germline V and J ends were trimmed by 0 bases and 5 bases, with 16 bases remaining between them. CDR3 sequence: CASSQELYRVPETQYF. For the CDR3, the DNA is TGTGCCAGCAGCCAAGAATTGTACAGGGTACCGGAGACCCAGTACTTC. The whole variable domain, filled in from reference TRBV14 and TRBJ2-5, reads EAGVTQFPSHSVIEKGQTVTLRCDPISGHDNLYWYRRVMGKEIKFLLHFVKESKQDESGMPNNRFLAERTGGTYSTLKVQPAELEDSGVYFCASSQELYRVPETQYFGPGTRLLVL.

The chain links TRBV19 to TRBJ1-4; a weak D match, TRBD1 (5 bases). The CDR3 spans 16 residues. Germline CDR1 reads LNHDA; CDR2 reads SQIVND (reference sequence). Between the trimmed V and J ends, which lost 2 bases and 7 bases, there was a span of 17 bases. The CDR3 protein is CASSISAGAFVEKLFF. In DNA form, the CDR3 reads TGTGCCAGTAGTATAAGTGCTGGGGCTTTTGTTGAAAAACTGTTTTTT.

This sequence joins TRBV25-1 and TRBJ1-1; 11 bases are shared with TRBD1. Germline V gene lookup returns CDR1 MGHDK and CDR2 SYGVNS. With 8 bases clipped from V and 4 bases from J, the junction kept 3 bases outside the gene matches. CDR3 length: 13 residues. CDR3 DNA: TGTGCCAGCCAAGGGACAGGGGGCACTGAAGCTTTCTTT. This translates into CASQGTGGTEAFF.

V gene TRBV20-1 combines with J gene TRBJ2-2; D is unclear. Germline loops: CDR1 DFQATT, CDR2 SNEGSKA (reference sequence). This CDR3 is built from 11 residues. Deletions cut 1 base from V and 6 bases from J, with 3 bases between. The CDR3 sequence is CSARGSGELFF. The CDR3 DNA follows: TGCAGTGCTAGAGGTTCCGGGGAGCTGTTTTTT.

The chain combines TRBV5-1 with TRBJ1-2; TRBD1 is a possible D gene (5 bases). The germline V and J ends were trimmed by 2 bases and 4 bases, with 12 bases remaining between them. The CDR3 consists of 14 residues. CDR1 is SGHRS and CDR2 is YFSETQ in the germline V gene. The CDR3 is CASSLEGDVYGYTF. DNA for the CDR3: TGCGCCAGCAGCTTAGAAGGGGACGTCTATGGCTACACCTTC.